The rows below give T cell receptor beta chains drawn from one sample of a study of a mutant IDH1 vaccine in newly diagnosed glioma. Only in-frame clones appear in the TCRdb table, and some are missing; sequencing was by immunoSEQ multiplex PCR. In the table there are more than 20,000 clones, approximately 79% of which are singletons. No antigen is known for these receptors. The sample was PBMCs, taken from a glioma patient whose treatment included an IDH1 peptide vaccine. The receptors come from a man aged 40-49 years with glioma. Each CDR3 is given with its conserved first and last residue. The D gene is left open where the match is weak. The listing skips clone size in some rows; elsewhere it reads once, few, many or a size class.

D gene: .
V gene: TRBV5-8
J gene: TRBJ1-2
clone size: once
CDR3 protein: CASSLANRVIYGYTF
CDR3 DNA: TGTGCCAGCAGCCTCGCCAACAGGGTGATCTATGGCTACACCTTC

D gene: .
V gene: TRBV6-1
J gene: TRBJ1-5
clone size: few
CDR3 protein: CASSGGAVNQPQHF
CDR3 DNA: TGTGCCAGCAGTGGGGGGGCAGTTAATCAGCCCCAGCATTTT

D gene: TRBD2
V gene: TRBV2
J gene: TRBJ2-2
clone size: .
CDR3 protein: CASSGPQLTSVGTGELFF
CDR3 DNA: TGTGCCAGCAGTGGTCCCCAACTGACTAGCGTCGGGACCGGGGAGCTGTTTTTT

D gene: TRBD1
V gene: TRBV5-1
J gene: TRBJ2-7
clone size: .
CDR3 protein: CASSSDRDEQYF
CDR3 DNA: TGCGCCAGCAGTTCGGACAGGGACGAGCAGTACTTC

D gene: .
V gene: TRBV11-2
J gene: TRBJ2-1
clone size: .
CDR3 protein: CASSLGVRQFF
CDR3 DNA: TGTGCCAGCAGCTTAGGTGTGAGGCAGTTCTTC

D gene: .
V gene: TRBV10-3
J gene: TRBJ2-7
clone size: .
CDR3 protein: CAISESLGTTYSYEQYF
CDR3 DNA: TGTGCCATCAGTGAGTCCTTGGGGACAACCTACTCCTACGAGCAGTACTTC

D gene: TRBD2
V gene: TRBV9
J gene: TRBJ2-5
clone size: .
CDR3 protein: CASSAGGLAGVGETQYF
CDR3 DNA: TGTGCCAGCAGCGCTGGGGGACTAGCGGGAGTAGGGGAGACCCAGTACTTC

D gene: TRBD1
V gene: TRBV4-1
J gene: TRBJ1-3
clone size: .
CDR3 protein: CASSQPSRGTAGNTIYF
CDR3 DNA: TGCGCCAGCAGCCAACCTTCCAGGGGGACTGCTGGAAACACCATATATTTT

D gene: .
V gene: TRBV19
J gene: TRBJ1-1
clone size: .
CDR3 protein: CASSIGGSRNTEAFF
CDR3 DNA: TGTGCCAGTAGTATAGGCGGCTCCCGAAACACTGAAGCTTTCTTT

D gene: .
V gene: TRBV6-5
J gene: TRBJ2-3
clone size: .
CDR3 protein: CASSPDQPNTQYF
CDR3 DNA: TGTGCCAGCAGCCCCGACCAGCCTAATACGCAGTATTTT

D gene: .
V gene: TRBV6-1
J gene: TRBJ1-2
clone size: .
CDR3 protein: CASSATLRDLVGYTF
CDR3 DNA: TGTGCCAGCAGTGCAACCCTTAGGGACCTCGTCGGCTACACCTTC

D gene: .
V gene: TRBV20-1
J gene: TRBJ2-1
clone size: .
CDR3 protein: CSARATREQFF
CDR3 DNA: TGCAGTGCTAGAGCGACCCGCGAGCAGTTCTTC

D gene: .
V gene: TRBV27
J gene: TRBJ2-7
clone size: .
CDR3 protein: CASSLYQGPYEQYF
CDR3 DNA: TGTGCCAGCAGTTTATATCAGGGGCCCTACGAGCAGTACTTC

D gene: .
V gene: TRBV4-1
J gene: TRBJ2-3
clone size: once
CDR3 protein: CASSPTASTDTQYF
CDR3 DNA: TGCGCCAGCAGCCCCACGGCGAGCACAGATACGCAGTATTTT

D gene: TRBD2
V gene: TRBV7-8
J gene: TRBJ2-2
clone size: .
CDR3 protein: CASSLSGANTGELFF
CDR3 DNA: TGTGCCAGCAGCTTGAGCGGGGCGAACACCGGGGAGCTGTTTTTT

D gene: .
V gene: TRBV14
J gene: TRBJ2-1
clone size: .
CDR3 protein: CASSQDLVGTANNGEQFF
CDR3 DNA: TGTGCCAGCAGCCAAGATCTGGTGGGGACTGCAAACAATGGGGAGCAGTTCTTC

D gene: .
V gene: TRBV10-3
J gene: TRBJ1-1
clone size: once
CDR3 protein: CAISPRDPNTEAFF
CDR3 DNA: TGTGCCATCAGCCCCCGGGACCCGAACACTGAAGCTTTCTTT

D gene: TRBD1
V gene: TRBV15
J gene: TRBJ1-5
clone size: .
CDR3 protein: CATSAHSRGKSNQPQHF
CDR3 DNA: TGTGCCACCAGCGCCCACTCCAGGGGGAAGAGCAATCAGCCCCAGCATTTT

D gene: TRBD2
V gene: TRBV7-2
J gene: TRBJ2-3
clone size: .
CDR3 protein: CASSPNTRAGGTDTQYF
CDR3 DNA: TGTGCCAGCAGCCCCAATACCCGCGCGGGGGGTACAGATACGCAGTATTTT

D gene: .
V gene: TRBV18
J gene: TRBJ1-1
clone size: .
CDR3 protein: CASSPGITAERSAFF
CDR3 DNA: TGTGCCAGCTCACCTGGGATCACAGCCGAGAGATCAGCTTTCTTT

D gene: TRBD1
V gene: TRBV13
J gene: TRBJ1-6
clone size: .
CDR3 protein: CASSPGTGIDSPLHF
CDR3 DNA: TGTGCCAGCAGCCCCGGGACAGGGATAGATTCACCCCTCCACTTT

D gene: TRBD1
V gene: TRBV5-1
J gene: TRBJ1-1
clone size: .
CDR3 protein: CASSMTGLGDTEAFF
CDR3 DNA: TGCGCCAGCAGCATGACAGGGCTGGGGGACACTGAAGCTTTCTTT

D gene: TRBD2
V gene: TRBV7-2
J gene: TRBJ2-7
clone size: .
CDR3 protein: CASSLTSGSGGQYF
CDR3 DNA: TGTGCCAGCAGCTTAACTAGCGGGAGTGGGGGGCAGTACTTC

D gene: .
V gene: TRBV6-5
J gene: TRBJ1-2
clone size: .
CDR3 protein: CASSYSMIYGYTF
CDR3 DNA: TGTGCCAGCAGTTACTCGATGATCTATGGCTACACCTTC

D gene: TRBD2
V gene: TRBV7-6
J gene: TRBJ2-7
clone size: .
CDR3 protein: CASSLTSAVYEQYF
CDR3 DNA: TGTGCCAGCAGCTTGACTAGCGCTGTCTACGAGCAGTACTTC

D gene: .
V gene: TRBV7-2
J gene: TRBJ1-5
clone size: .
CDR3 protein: CASSYGHNNQPQHF
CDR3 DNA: TGTGCCAGCAGCTATGGACACAACAATCAGCCCCAGCATTTT

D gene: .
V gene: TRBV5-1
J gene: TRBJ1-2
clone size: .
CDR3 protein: CASSWSGGGYTF
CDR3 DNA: TGCGCCAGCAGCTGGTCAGGAGGTGGCTACACCTTC

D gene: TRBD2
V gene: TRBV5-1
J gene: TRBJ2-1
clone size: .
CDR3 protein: CASSPVGSGSSYNEQFF
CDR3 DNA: TGCGCCAGCAGCCCCGTAGGGAGCGGGAGCTCCTACAATGAGCAGTTCTTC

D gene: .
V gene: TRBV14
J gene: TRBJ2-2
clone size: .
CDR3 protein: CASSQAATGELFF
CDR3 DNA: TGTGCCAGCAGCCAAGCCGCCACCGGGGAGCTGTTTTTT

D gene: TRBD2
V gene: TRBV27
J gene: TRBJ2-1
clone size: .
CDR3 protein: CASTTGASGSEQFF
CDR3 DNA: TGTGCCAGCACCACGGGGGCTAGCGGGTCCGAGCAGTTCTTC

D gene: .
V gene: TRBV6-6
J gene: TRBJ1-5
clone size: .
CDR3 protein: CASSYIGKSNQPQHF
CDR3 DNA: TGTGCCAGCAGTTACATAGGGAAGAGCAATCAGCCCCAGCATTTT

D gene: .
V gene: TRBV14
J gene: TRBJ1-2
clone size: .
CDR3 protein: CASSPSRDGLYGYTF
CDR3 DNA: TGTGCCAGCAGCCCTTCCCGGGACGGGTTATATGGCTACACCTTC

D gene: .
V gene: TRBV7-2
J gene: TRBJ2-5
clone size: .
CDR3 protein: CASSSSGKETQYF
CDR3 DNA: TGTGCCAGCAGCTCGAGCGGAAAAGAGACCCAGTACTTC

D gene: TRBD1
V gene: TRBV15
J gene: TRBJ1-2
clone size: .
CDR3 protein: CATSRLGTDPGYGYTF
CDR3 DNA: TGTGCCACCAGCAGGCTAGGGACAGACCCGGGGTATGGCTACACCTTC

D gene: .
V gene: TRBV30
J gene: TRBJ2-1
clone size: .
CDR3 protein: CAWTTQGGPQFF
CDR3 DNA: TGTGCCTGGACCACCCAGGGGGGTCCACAGTTCTTC

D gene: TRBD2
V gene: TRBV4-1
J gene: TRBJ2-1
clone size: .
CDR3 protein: CASSQDPGTSLGDNEQFF
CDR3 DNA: TGCGCCAGCAGCCAAGACCCAGGGACTAGCCTTGGGGACAATGAGCAGTTCTTC

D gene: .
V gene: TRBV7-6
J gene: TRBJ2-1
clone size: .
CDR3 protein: CASSLAGTDYNEQFF
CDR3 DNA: TGTGCCAGCAGCTTGGCCGGGACCGACTACAATGAGCAGTTCTTC

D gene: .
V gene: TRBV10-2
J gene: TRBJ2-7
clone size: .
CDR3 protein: CASSERMSYEQYF
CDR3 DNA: TGCGCCAGCAGTGAGCGGATGTCCTACGAGCAGTACTTC

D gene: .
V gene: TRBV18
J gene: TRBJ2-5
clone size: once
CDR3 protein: CASSGVKGETQYF
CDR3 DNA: TGTGCCAGCTCCGGGGTTAAAGGGGAGACCCAGTACTTC

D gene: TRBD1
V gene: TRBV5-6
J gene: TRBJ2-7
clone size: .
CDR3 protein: CASSFGGTGSVEQYF
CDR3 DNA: TGTGCCAGCAGCTTTGGAGGGACAGGGTCCGTCGAGCAGTACTTC

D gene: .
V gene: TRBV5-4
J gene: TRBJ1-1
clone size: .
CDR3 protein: CASSLSGSAGTEAFF
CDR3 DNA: TGTGCCAGCAGCTTGAGCGGGTCCGCTGGCACTGAAGCTTTCTTT

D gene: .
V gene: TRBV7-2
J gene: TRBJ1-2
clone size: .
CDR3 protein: CASSPQSGGNYGYTF
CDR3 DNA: TGTGCCAGCAGCCCCCAGAGCGGGGGAAACTATGGCTACACCTTC